Sequencing of this T cell receptor beta chain was carried out in a study of radiation and T cells in renal cell carcinoma. Looking at the study overall: Nephrectomy followed 15 Gy stereotactic body radiation by 4 weeks.

Assay: immunoSEQ multiplex PCR; the TCRdb copy retains only in-frame clones and omits some. The sample holds more than 75,000 clones, 82% seen once. The CDR3 runs 15 residues. From germline, CDR1 is LGHNA and CDR2 YNFKEQ. V dropped 0 bases and J dropped 4 bases, with 13 bases sitting between them. Time point in this sample: baseline pretreatment blood. Treatment defined: 15 Gy SBRT to primary tumor, nephrectomy 4 weeks later. The patient's renal cell carcinoma had clear cell pathology. Sequenced here: blood, sampled from a patient whose treatment included radiotherapy and nephrectomy. The origin of this receptor is a man in his fifties or sixties with renal cell carcinoma. The genes are TRBV4-2 and TRBJ2-7; D gene ambiguous. Here the CDR3 reads CASSQEGRMIYEQYF. CDR3 bases: TGTGCCAGCAGCCAAGAGGGTCGGATGATTTACGAGCAGTACTTC.